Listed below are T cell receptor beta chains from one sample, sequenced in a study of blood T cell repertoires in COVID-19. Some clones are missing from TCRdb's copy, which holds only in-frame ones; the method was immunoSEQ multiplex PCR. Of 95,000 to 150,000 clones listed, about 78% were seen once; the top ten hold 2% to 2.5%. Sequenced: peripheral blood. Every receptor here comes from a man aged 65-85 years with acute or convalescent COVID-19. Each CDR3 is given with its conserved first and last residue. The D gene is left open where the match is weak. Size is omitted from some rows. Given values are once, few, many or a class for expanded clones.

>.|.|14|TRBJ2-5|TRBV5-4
TGTGCCAGCAGCTCGGCACAGGCGGGGGAGACCCAGTACTTC
CASSSAQAGETQYF
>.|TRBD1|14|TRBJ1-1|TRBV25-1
TGTGCCAGCAGTGTAACAGGGGTGATTACTGAAGCTTTCTTT
CASSVTGVITEAFF
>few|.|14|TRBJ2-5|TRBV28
TGTGCCAGCAGTTTTCCGAACAGACCAGAGACCCAGTACTTC
CASSFPNRPETQYF
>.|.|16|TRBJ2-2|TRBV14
TGTGCCAGCAGCCAAGGGGTGACAGAGGCGGCCGGGGAGCTGTTTTTT
CASSQGVTEAAGELFF
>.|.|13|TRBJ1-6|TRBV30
TGTGCCTGGAGTCAGAACGAGGTTTCACCCCTCCACTTT
CAWSQNEVSPLHF
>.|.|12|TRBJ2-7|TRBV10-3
TGTGCCATCGGCGGGTTCGGTTACGAGCAGTACTTC
CAIGGFGYEQYF
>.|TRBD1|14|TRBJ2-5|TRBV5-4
TGTGCCAGCAGCCCTCCCAGGGGGCGAGAGACCCAGTACTTC
CASSPPRGRETQYF
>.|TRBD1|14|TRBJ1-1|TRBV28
TGTGCCAGCAGGTCGCAGGGGGCAGGGACTGAAGCTTTCTTT
CASRSQGAGTEAFF
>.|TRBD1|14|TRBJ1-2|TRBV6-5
TGTGCCAGCAACAGAGGCGGGACAGAGTATGGCTACACCTTC
CASNRGGTEYGYTF
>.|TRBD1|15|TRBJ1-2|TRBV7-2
TGTGCCAGCAGCACGACAGGGGGGGTTGTCTATGGCTACACCTTC
CASSTTGGVVYGYTF
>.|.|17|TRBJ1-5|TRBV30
TGTGCCTGGAGGGGGGAGGGAAAATCTTATAGCAATCAGCCCCAGCATTTT
CAWRGEGKSYSNQPQHF
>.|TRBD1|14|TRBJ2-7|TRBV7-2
TGTGCCAGCAGCCGGGACAGGTACTCCTACGAGCAGTACTTC
CASSRDRYSYEQYF
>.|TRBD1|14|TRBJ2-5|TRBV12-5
TGTGCTAGTGGGGTACAGGGGGGCAAAGAGACCCAGTACTTC
CASGVQGGKETQYF
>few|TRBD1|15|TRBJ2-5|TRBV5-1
TGCGCCAGCAGCTTGTATGGACAGGGAGAAGAGACCCAGTACTTC
CASSLYGQGEETQYF
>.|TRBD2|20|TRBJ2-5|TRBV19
TGTGCCAGTAGTACCCGGGGCGGGGGGGCCTTTTGGGCTGCCGAAGAGACCCAGTACTTC
CASSTRGGGAFWAAEETQYF
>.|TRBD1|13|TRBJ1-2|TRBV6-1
TGTGCCAGCAGGCCAACAGGGGCTAATGGCTACACCTTC
CASRPTGANGYTF
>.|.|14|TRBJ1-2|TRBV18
TGTGCCAGCTCACCACCGAACAGGGCCTATGGCTACACCTTC
CASSPPNRAYGYTF
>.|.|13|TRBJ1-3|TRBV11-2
TGTGCCACCCGGCAGGCTGGTGGAAACACCATATATTTT
CATRQAGGNTIYF
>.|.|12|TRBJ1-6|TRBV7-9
TGTGCCAGCAGCTCCCGAGGGTCACCCCTCCACTTT
CASSSRGSPLHF
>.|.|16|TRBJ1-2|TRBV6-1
TGTGCCAGCAGTGAAGCCCTGGGGACTTTTTCATATGGCTACACCTTC
CASSEALGTFSYGYTF
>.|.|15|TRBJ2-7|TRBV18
TGTGCCAGCTCACCGGAAAGAGACAGGCCGGGAGAGCAGTACTTC
CASSPERDRPGEQYF
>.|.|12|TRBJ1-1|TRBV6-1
TGTGCCAGCAGTGACAGGTACACTGAAGCTTTCTTT
CASSDRYTEAFF
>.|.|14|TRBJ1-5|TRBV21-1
TGTGCCAGCAGAGAAGACAGGGTGGATCAGCCCCAGCATTTT
CASREDRVDQPQHF
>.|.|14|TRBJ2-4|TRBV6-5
TGTGCCAGCACCAAAAGGGGGGCCAAAAACATTCAGTACTTC
CASTKRGAKNIQYF
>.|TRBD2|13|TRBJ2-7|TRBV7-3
TGTGCCAGCAGCTCCGGCGGGAGCTACGAGCAGTACTTC
CASSSGGSYEQYF
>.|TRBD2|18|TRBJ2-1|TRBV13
TGTGCCAGCAGCCCCGGGGTTATTAGCGGGGGTTTGCGCAATGAGCAGTTCTTC
CASSPGVISGGLRNEQFF
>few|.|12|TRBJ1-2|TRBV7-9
TGTGCCAGCAGCTTTGCGGGGGACGGCTACACCTTC
CASSFAGDGYTF
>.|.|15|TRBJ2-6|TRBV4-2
TGTGCCAGCAGCCAAGATGTCACTGGGGCCAACGTCCTGACTTTC
CASSQDVTGANVLTF
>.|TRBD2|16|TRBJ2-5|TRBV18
TGTGCCAGCTCACCATTTATACTAGCGGGGGAAGAGACCCAGTACTTC
CASSPFILAGEETQYF